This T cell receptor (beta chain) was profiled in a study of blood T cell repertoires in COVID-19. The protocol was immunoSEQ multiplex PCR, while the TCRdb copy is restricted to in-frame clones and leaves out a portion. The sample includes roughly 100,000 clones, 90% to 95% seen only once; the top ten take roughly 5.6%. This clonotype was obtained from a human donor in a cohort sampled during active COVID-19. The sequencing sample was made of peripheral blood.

The CDR3 coding sequence is TGTGCCAGCAGCCTGTGGACAGGGCAAATAGTCTATGGCTACACCTTC. Its protein is CASSLWTGQIVYGYTF. The gene calls are TRBV7-9 and TRBJ1-2; 8 nucleotides agree with TRBD1. Germline V gene data show CDR1 as SEHNR and CDR2 as FQNEAQ (reference sequence). The V gene end was trimmed by 5 bases and the J gene end by 4 bases; junction bases not matched to a gene: 12. The CDR3 is 16 residues long.